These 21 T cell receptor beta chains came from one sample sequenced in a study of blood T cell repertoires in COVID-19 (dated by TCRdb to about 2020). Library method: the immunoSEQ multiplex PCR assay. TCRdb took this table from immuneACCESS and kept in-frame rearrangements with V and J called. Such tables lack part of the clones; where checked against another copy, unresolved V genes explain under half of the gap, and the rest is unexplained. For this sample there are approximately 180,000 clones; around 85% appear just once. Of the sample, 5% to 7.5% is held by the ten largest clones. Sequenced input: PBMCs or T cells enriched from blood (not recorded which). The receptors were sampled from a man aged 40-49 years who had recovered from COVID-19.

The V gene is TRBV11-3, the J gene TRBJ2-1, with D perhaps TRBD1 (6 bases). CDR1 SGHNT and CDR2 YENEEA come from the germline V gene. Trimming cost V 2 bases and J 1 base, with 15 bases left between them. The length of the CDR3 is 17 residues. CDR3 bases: TGTGCCAGCAGCTTATACCCACAGGGTCGGTCCTACAATGAGCAGTTCTTC. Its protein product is CASSLYPQGRSYNEQFF.

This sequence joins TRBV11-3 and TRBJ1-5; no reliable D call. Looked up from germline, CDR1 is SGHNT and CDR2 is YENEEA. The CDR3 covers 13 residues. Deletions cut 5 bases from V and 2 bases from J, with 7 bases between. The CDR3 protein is CASSDGGNQPQHF. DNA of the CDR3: TGTGCCAGCAGCGACGGAGGCAATCAGCCCCAGCATTTT.

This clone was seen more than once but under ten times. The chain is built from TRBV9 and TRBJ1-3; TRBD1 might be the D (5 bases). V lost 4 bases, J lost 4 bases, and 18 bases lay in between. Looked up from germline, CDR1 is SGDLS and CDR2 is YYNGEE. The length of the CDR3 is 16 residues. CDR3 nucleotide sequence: TGTGCCAGCAGCCCCCATGGGCAGGGTACGGGAAACACCATATATTTT. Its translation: CASSPHGQGTGNTIYF.

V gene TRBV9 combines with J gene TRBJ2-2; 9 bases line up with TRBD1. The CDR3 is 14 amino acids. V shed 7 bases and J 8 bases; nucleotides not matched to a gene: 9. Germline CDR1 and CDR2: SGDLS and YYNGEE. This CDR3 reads CASSGTGNVGELFF. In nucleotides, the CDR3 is TGTGCCAGCTCCGGGACAGGGAACGTAGGGGAGCTGTTTTTT. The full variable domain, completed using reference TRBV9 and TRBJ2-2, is DSGVTQTPKHLITATGQRVTLRCSPRSGDLSVYWYQQSLDQGLQFLIQYYNGEERAKGNILERFSAQQFPDLHSELNLSSLELGDSALYFCASSGTGNVGELFFGEGSRLTVL.

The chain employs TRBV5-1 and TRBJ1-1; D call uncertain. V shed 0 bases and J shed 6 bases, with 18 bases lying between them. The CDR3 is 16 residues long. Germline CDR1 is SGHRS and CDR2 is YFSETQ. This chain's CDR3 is CASSLEGGGGGAEAFF. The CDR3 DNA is TGCGCCAGCAGCTTGGAGGGTGGTGGAGGTGGTGCTGAAGCTTTCTTT.

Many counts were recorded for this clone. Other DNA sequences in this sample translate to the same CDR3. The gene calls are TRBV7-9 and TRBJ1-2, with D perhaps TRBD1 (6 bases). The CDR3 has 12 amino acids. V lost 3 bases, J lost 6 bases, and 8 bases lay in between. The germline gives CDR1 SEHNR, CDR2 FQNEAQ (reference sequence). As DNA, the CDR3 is TGTGCCAGCAGCTTCAACAGGGATGGCTACACCTTC. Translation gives CASSFNRDGYTF. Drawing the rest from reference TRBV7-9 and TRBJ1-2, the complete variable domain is DTGVSQNPRHKITKRGQNVTFRCDPISEHNRLYWYRQTLGQGPEFLTYFQNEAQLEKSRLLSDRFSAERPKGSFSTLEIQRTEQGDSAMYLCASSFNRDGYTFGSGTRLTVV.

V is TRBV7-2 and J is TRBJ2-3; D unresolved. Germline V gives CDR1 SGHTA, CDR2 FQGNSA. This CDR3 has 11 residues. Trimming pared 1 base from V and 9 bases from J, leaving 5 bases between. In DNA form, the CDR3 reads TGTGCCAGCAGCTTAGGGCAGACGCAGTATTTT. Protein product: CASSLGQTQYF.

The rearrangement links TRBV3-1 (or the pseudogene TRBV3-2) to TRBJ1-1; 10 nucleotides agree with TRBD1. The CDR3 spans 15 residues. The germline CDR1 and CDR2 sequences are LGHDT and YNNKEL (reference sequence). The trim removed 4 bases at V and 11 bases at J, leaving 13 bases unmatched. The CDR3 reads CASSRRPDGTGDAFF. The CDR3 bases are TGTGCCAGCAGCCGAAGGCCTGATGGGACAGGGGACGCTTTCTTT.

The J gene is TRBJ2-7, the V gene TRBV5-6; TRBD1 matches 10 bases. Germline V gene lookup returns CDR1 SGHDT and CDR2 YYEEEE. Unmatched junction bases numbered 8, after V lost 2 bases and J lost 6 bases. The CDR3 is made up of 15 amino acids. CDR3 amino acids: CASSFAGQGKREQYF. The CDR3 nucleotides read TGTGCCAGCAGCTTTGCGGGACAGGGGAAACGCGAGCAGTACTTC. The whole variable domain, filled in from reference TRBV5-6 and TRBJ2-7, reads DAGVTQSPTHLIKTRGQQVTLRCSPKSGHDTVSWYQQALGQGPQFIFQYYEEEERQRGNFPDRFSGHQFPNYSSELNVNALLLGDSALYLCASSFAGQGKREQYFGPGTRLTVT.

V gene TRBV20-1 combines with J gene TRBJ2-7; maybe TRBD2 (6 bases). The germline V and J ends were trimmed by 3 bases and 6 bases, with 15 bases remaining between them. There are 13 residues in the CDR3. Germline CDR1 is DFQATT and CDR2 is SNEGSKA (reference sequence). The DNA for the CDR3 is TGCAGTGCTAGTATCGCCCCGCGGGGCGAGCAGTACTTC. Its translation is CSASIAPRGEQYF.

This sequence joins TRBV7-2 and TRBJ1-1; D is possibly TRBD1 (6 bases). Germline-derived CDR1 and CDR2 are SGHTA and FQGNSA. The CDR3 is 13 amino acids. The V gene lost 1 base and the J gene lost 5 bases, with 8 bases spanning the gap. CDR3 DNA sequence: TGTGCCAGCAGCTTAGACAGGGAAACTGAAGCTTTCTTT. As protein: CASSLDRETEAFF.

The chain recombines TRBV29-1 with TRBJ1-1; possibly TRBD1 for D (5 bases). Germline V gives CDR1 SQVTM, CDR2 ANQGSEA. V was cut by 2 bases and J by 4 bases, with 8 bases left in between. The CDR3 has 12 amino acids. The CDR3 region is CSVEQGATEAFF. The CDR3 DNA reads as TGCAGCGTTGAACAAGGGGCCACTGAAGCTTTCTTT.

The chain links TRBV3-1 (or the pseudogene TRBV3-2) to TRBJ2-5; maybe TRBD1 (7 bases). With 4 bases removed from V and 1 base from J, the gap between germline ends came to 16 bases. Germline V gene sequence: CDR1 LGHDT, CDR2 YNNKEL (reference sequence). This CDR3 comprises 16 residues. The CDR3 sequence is CASSRLGGGIQETQYF. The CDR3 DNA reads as TGTGCCAGCAGCCGGCTAGGGGGCGGGATCCAAGAGACCCAGTACTTC.

The CDR3 is CASSTSDRANEKLFF. CDR3 DNA sequence: TGTGCCAGCAGTACCTCGGACAGGGCCAATGAAAAACTGTTTTTT. The chain joins TRBV28 to TRBJ1-4; 8 bases agree with TRBD1. The germline CDR1 and CDR2 sequences are MDHEN and SYDVKM. This CDR3 region has 15 residues. Trimming took 5 bases from V and 5 from J; bases not matched to a gene: 7. Based on the CDR3 plus reference TRBV28 and TRBJ1-4, the full variable domain is DVKVTQSSRYLVKRTGEKVFLECVQDMDHENMFWYRQDPGLGLRLIYFSYDVKMKEKGDIPEGYSVSREKKERFSLILESASTNQTSMYLCASSTSDRANEKLFFGSGTQLSVL.

CDR3 in amino acids: CASSLSGRALDTQYF. Written as DNA, the CDR3 is TGTGCCAGCAGCCTTAGCGGGAGGGCCCTTGATACGCAGTATTTT. The chain has TRBV5-5 and TRBJ2-3; 11 bases map to TRBD2. The CDR3 consists of 15 residues. V shed 4 bases and J 6 bases; nucleotides not matched to a gene: 7. The germline gives CDR1 SGHKS, CDR2 YYEKEE (reference sequence).

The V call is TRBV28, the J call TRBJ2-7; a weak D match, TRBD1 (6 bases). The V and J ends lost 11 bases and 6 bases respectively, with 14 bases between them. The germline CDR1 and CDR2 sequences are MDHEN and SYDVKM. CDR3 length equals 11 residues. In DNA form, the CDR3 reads TGTGCCGGACAGAGAGGGAGCGAGCAGTACTTC. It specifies CAGQRGSEQYF.

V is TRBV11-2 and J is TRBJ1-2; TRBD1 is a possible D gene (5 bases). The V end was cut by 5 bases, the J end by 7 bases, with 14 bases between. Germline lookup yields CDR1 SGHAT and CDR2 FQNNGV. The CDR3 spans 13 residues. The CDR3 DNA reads TGTGCCAGCAGCCGAGGCGGGGGTAGTGGCTACACCTTC. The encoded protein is CASSRGGGSGYTF.

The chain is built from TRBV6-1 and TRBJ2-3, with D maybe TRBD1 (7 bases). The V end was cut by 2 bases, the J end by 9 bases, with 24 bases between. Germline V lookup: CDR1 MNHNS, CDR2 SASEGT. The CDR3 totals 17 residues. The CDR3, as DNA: TGTGCCAGCAGTGAATATGAGATGGCAGGGGGGTGGAAAACGCAGTATTTT. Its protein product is CASSEYEMAGGWKTQYF.

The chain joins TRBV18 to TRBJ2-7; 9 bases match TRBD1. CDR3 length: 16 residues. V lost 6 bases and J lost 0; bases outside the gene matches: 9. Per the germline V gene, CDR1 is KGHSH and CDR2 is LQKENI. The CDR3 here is CASSPKDRGISYEQYF. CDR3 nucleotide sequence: TGTGCCAGCTCCCCCAAGGACAGGGGTATCTCCTACGAGCAGTACTTC.

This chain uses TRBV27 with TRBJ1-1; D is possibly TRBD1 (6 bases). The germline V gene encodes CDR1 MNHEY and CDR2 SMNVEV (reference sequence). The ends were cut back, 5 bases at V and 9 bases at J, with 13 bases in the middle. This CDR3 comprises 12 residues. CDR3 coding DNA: TGTGCCAGCAGTCCTAGGGGGGGAAAAGCTTTCTTT. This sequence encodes CASSPRGGKAFF.

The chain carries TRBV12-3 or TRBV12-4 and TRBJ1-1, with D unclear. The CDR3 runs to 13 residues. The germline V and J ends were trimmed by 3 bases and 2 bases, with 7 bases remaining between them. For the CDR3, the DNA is TGTGCCAGCAGTTTGGGCAAAAACACTGAAGCTTTCTTT. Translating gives CASSLGKNTEAFF.